This T cell receptor (beta chain) appears in the sequencing data of a study of shared clonotypes between healthy human individuals. Whole-study context: The study used three CD4 naive, three CD4 memory, two CD8 naive and one CD8 memory plate per donor. General study results and limits: In contrast to clonotypes shared by all four donors, non-shared clonotypes had lower generation probabilities.

The germline CDR1 and CDR2 sequences are WSHSY and SAAADI. This CDR3 is 16 amino acids long. V shed 8 bases, J shed 2 bases, and the junction held 5 bases outside the gene matches. This clone has a single count. The antigen is not known. The naive CD8 population came from CD45RO-negative cells selected for CCR7, without terminally differentiated effector memory CD45RA+ cells. Method: immunoSEQ multiplex PCR; TCRdb's copy keeps in-frame clones and lacks some. Here the sample spans some 740,000 clones, approximately 92% being singletons. The chain combines TRBV10-2 with TRBJ2-3; 15 bases fit TRBD2. Sequenced input: naive CD8+ T cells sorted from blood. The clonotype originates from a man aged 25-45 years in good health. The DNA of the CDR3 is TGCGCCAGCTTCGGACTAGCGGGGGGGGTCACAGATACGCAGTATTTT. Protein sequence: CASFGLAGGVTDTQYF.